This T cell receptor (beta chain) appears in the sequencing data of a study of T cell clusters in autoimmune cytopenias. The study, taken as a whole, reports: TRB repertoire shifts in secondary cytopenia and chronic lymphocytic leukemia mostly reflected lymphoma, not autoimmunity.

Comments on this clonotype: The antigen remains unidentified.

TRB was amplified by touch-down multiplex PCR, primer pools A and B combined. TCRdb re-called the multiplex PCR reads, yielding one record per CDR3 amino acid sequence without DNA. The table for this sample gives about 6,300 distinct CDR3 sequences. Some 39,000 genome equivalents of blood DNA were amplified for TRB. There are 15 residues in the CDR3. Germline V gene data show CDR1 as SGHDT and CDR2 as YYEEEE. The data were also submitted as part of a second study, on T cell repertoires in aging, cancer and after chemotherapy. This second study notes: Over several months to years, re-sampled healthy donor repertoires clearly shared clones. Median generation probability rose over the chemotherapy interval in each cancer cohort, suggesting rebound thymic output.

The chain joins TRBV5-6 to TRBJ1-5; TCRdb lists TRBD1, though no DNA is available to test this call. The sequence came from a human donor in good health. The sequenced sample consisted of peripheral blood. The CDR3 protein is CASSSGGVSNQPQHF.